This T cell receptor beta chain comes out of a study of CD8 T cells in ankylosing spondylitis. Broader study findings: As for the disease-linked clones, they showed a CD8+ phenotype and occurred at relatively low frequencies in peripheral blood. The study looked at matched synovial fluid samples from ankylosing spondylitis patients. Disease-linked clones were reported to be significantly enriched there. Characteristic, it appeared, of ankylosing spondylitis blood was a TCR beta motif of seven or eight highly homologous variants.

The CDR3 sequence is 11 residues long. V was cut by 5 bases and J by 8 bases, with 6 bases left in between. The germline V gene encodes CDR1 LGHNA and CDR2 YNFKEQ. This clonotype occurred a few times. The antigen is undetermined. Quantitative 5'-RACE with molecular barcodes was used to make the TCR beta libraries. TCRdb used MiXCR to reprocess the 5' RACE reads, holding one entry per CDR3 protein. The data contain about 800,000 distinct CDR3 sequences, 12% of them seen just once; the ten biggest clones take up 0.51%. The source material was blood, either unsorted or a sorted T cell fraction (not recorded which). This TCR was sampled from a male donor with ankylosing spondylitis. The chain is built from TRBV4-2 and TRBJ1-4; D remains ambiguous. The CDR3: CASSNQEKLFF. The CDR3 region has the DNA TGTGCCAGCAGCAACCAGGAAAAACTGTTTTTT.